This entry is about one T cell receptor beta chain. These data come from a study of tumor T cells in aggressive B-cell lymphoma. The data were produced by immunoSEQ multiplex PCR, yet TCRdb's version contains in-frame clones alone and is incomplete. The sample shows roughly 10,000 clones, 92% of them seen only once. This CDR3 has 14 amino acids. Trimming pared 3 bases from V and 5 bases from J, leaving 11 bases between. The V gene's germline CDR1 is WSHSY and CDR2 SAAADI. The chain combines TRBV10-2 with TRBJ1-5; unclear D gene. This TCR was recovered from an adult with diffuse large B cell lymphoma. What was sequenced was tumor tissue. The CDR3 DNA is TGCGCCAGCAGTGATAGTCAGGTAGATCAGCCCCAGCATTTT. Encoded protein: CASSDSQVDQPQHF.